The 12 T cell receptor beta chains below come from one sample, sequenced in a study of cytomegalovirus exposure and HLA in healthy donors. PCR used 60 Vbeta primers and 13 Jbeta primers. Profiled with immunoSEQ multiplex PCR; TCRdb holds only in-frame clones, not every one. Of fewer than 25,000 clones detected, about four fifths appear once; the ten largest clones hold around a fifth. Sequencing input: PBMCs. The receptors were gathered from a human donor in good health.

V is TRBV18 and J is TRBJ1-2, with 7 nucleotides matching TRBD1. Germline CDR1 KGHSH, CDR2 LQKENI. The CDR3 spans 15 residues. V lost 5 bases and J lost 4; bases outside the gene matches: 10. The CDR3, as DNA: TGTGCCAGCTCAACGGGGACAGCCGCACCCTATGGCTACACCTTC. Amino acid sequence: CASSTGTAAPYGYTF.

The CDR3 nucleotides read TGTGCCAGCAGTTACCCAGCAACTAATAGCAATCAGCCCCAGCATTTT. It specifies CASSYPATNSNQPQHF. The chain recombines TRBV6-6 with TRBJ1-5; no clear D. The germline gives CDR1 MNHNY, CDR2 SVGAGI (reference sequence). This CDR3 is built from 16 residues. The ends were cut back, 2 bases at V and 0 bases at J, with 11 bases in the middle.

The chain carries TRBV6-5 and TRBJ1-1, with TRBD1 identical over 9 bases. The CDR3 contains 15 residues. V lost 2 bases to trimming and J lost 5 bases; unmatched junction nucleotides: 6. The V gene's germline CDR1 is MNHEY and CDR2 SVGAGI. The CDR3 DNA follows: TGTGCCAGCAGTTACGGGGGACAGGGAGGTACTGAAGCTTTCTTT. Translation gives CASSYGGQGGTEAFF.

This clone occurred a few times. The V call is TRBV6-1, the J call TRBJ1-2, with D possibly being TRBD1 (6 bases). The ends were cut back, 10 bases at V and 4 bases at J, with 13 bases in the middle. There are 12 residues in the CDR3. CDR1 and CDR2 (germline): MNHNS, SASEGT. This CDR3 reads CANRDTLYGYTF. The CDR3 coding sequence is TGTGCCAACAGGGACACGCTCTATGGCTACACCTTC.

The CDR3 DNA follows: TGTGCCAGTAGTAATAGCGGCTCCTACAATGAGCAGTTCTTC. It yields the protein CASSNSGSYNEQFF. The gene calls are TRBV19 and TRBJ2-1; maybe TRBD2 (6 bases). The CDR3 sequence is 14 residues long. The V end was cut by 4 bases, the J end by 0 bases, with 7 bases between. Germline V gene lookup returns CDR1 LNHDA and CDR2 SQIVND (reference sequence).

The CDR3 region has the DNA TGTGCCAGCAGCCCTCCTAGCGGGAGGTCCCCCTACGAGCAGTACTTC. As protein: CASSPPSGRSPYEQYF. The rearrangement uses TRBV11-2 and TRBJ2-7; the match to TRBD2 covers 11 bases. This CDR3 comprises 16 residues. Germline V gives CDR1 SGHAT, CDR2 FQNNGV. Trimming removed 5 bases from V and 2 bases from J; junction bases left unmatched: 8.

The chain couples TRBV5-1 to TRBJ2-7, with 8 nucleotides matching TRBD1. Trimming at V came to 4 bases and at J to 4 bases, leaving 4 bases not matched to a gene. This CDR3 has 13 residues. Germline V lookup: CDR1 SGHRS, CDR2 YFSETQ. The CDR3 region has the DNA TGCGCCAGCAGCACTGGACAGGGTTACGAGCAGTACTTC. It translates to CASSTGQGYEQYF.

The V and J genes are TRBV5-5 and TRBJ1-1, with a tentative D call TRBD1 (5 bases). The CDR3 length is 15 residues. CDR1 SGHKS and CDR2 YYEKEE come from the germline V gene (reference sequence). V was clipped by 1 base and J by 4 bases, with 14 bases between them. The CDR3 DNA reads as TGTGCCAGCAGCTTGCGCGGGGGTTTGGGCACTGAAGCTTTCTTT. Translating gives CASSLRGGLGTEAFF. The full variable domain, in which reference TRBV5-5 and TRBJ1-1 provide the parts outside the CDR3, is DAGVTQSPTHLIKTRGQQVTLRCSPISGHKSVSWYQQVLGQGPQFIFQYYEKEERGRGNFPDRFSARQFPNYSSELNVNALLLGDSALYLCASSLRGGLGTEAFFGQGTRLTVV.

This chain uses TRBV4-2 with TRBJ1-5; no firm D call. The CDR3 consists of 16 residues. The V gene's germline CDR1 is LGHNA and CDR2 YNFKEQ. V gave up 6 bases and J gave up 1 base, with 16 bases separating them. The CDR3 here is CASSPARAESNQPQHF. CDR3 DNA sequence: TGTGCCAGCAGTCCCGCGAGGGCAGAAAGCAATCAGCCCCAGCATTTT.

This clone occurred once. The V and J genes are TRBV10-2 and TRBJ2-7; 12 positions match TRBD2. Germline V gives CDR1 WSHSY, CDR2 SAAADI. The ends lost 6 bases at V and 2 bases at J; junction bases unmatched: 5. This CDR3 comprises 15 residues. As DNA, the CDR3 is TGCGCCAGCAGGACTAGCGGGAGCTCCCCCTACGAGCAGTACTTC. Translation: CASRTSGSSPYEQYF.

The CDR3 region is CASSPKSLADSGANVLTF. In DNA, the CDR3 is TGTGCCAGCAGCCCAAAAAGCCTAGCGGACTCTGGGGCCAACGTCCTGACTTTC. The rearrangement uses TRBV7-2 and TRBJ2-6, with 7 bases that match TRBD2. Per the germline V gene, CDR1 is SGHTA and CDR2 is FQGNSA. V lost 5 bases and J lost 0; bases outside the gene matches: 10. The CDR3 is made up of 18 amino acids.

This clone was seen only a few times. This chain links TRBV7-8 with TRBJ2-5; D is possibly TRBD2 (5 bases). Per germline, CDR1 SGHVS and CDR2 FQNEAQ. This CDR3 has 14 residues. V lost 1 base and J 2 bases, leaving 8 bases between the germline ends. The CDR3 protein is CASSLGRQQETQYF. The CDR3 nucleotides are TGTGCCAGCAGCTTAGGGAGGCAGCAAGAGACCCAGTACTTC.